The next 2 T cell receptor beta chains were all read from a single sample in a study of cytomegalovirus exposure and HLA in healthy donors. Primers included in the PCR were 60 Vbeta and 13 Jbeta primers. Sequencing was performed with immunoSEQ multiplex PCR; in TCRdb, only in-frame clones are kept and a portion is missing. Of around 90,000 clones in the sample, roughly nine tenths were seen once. The sample was PBMCs. The receptors were gathered from a man aged 25 to 45 in good health and CMV-seropositive.

V usage is TRBV2 and J usage is TRBJ1-1; no clear D. In germline, CDR1 is SNHLY, CDR2 FYNNEI. V lost 6 bases and J lost 0, with 8 bases in between. The CDR3 is 13 amino acids. The CDR3 nucleotides are TGTGCCAGCAGAGTGGAGGTGAACACTGAAGCTTTCTTT. It specifies CASRVEVNTEAFF.

The rearrangement uses TRBV21-1 and TRBJ1-4; no DNA check was done on the table's D call, TRBD1. TRBV21-1 is a pseudogene. The CDR3 has 17 amino acids. CDR3 region: CASSNEMDRPTHEKLFF. DNA of the CDR3: TGTGCCAGCAGCAATGAAATGGACAGGCCTACGCATGAAAAACTGTTTTTT.